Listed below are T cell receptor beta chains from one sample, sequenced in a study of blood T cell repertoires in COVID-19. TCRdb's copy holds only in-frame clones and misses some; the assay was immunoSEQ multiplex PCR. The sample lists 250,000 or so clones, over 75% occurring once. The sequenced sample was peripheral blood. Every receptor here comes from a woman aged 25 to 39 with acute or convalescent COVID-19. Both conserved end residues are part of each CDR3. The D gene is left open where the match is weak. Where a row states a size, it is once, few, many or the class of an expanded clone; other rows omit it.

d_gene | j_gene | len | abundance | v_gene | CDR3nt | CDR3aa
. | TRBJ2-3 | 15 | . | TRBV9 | TGTGCCAGCAGCCCCGGGCGGGATAGCACAGATACGCAGTATTTT | CASSPGRDSTDTQYF
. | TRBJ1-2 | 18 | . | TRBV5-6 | TGTGCCAGCAGCTCAGTTCGACAGGTCCTGACGGTTGAGGATGGCTACACCTTC | CASSSVRQVLTVEDGYTF
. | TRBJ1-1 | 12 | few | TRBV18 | TGTGCCAGCTCACCACGAGAAAACGAAGCTTTCTTT | CASSPRENEAFF
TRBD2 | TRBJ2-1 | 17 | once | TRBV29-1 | TGCAGCGTTGAGGGGAACCTAGCGGGAACGATGAGCGGTGAGCAGTTCTTC | CSVEGNLAGTMSGEQFF
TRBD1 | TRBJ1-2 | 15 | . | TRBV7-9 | TGTGCCAGCAGCCCCCCGGACAGGGTAGGGTATGGCTACACCTTC | CASSPPDRVGYGYTF
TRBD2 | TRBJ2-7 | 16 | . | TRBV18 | TGTGCCAGCTCAACTCAACTAGCGGGAGGGCCGAGAGAGCAGTACTTC | CASSTQLAGGPREQYF
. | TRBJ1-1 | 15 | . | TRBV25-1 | TGTGCCAGCAGTGGCCTCTCGGGTTCGAACACTGAAGCTTTCTTT | CASSGLSGSNTEAFF
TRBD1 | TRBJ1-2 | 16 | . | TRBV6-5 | TGTGCCAGCAGTTACTCGAGGGACAGAGATAACTATGGCTACACCTTC | CASSYSRDRDNYGYTF
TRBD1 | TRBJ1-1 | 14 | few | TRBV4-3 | TGCGCCAGCAGCCAAGTATGGACAGGGGCTGAAGCTTTCTTT | CASSQVWTGAEAFF
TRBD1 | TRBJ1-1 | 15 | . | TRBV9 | TGTGCCAGCAGCGTCGGGGGGACAGGCTTGGCGGAAGCTTTCTTT | CASSVGGTGLAEAFF
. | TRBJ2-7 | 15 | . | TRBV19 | TGTGCCAGTAGTATTGCGATAGCCCACTCCTACGAGCAGTACTTC | CASSIAIAHSYEQYF
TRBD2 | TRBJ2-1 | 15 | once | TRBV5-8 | TGTGCCAGCAGCTTGGGGACTAGCGGGAGGAATGAGCAGTTCTTC | CASSLGTSGRNEQFF
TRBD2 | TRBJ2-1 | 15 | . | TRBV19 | TGTGCCAGTAGTATCTTTGGACTAGCCTTCAATGAGCAGTTCTTC | CASSIFGLAFNEQFF
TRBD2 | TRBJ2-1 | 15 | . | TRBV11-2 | TGTGCCAGCACCCGAACTAGCGCCTCCTACAATGAGCAGTTCTTC | CASTRTSASYNEQFF
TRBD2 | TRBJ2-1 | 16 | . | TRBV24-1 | TGTGCCACCAGTGATCAAGCGGGGAACTCCTACAATGAGCAGTTCTTC | CATSDQAGNSYNEQFF
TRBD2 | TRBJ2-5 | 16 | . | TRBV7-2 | TGTGCCAGCAGCCTGACTAGCGGGGGGCGGCTGGAGACCCAGTACTTC | CASSLTSGGRLETQYF
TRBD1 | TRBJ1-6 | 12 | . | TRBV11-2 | TGTGCCAGCAGCACGACAGGGAGACCCCTCCACTTT | CASSTTGRPLHF
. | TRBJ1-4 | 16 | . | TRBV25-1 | TGTGCCAGCAGTGAAGGGAGGGGGGGCTCGGTTGAAAAACTGTTTTTT | CASSEGRGGSVEKLFF
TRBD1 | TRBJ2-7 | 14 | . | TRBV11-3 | TGTGCCAGCAGCTCCCGGGACAGGGGGTACGAGCAGTACTTC | CASSSRDRGYEQYF
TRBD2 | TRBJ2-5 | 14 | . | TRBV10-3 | TGTGCCATCCGCGGGACTACCCCACAAGAGACCCAGTACTTC | CAIRGTTPQETQYF
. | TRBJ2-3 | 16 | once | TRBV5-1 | TGCGCCAGCAGCTCCCGTGAAAGCGGGCCCACAGATACGCAGTATTTT | CASSSRESGPTDTQYF
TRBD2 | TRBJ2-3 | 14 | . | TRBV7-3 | TGTGCCAGCAGCTTCGGGGGGAGGAGCGATACGCAGTATTTT | CASSFGGRSDTQYF
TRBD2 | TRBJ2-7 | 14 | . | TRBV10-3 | TGTGCCATCACCGGACTAGCGGGAGCAGGGGAGCAGTACTTC | CAITGLAGAGEQYF
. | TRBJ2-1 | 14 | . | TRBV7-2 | TGTGCCAGCAGCCTGGACACCGCGATTCCGCAGCAGTTCTTC | CASSLDTAIPQQFF
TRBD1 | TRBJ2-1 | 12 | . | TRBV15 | TGTGCCACCAGCAGGGACAGGGCCGGTAAGTTCTTC | CATSRDRAGKFF
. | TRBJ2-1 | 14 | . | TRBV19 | TGTGCCAGTAGTCCGGGACTTACTTACAATGAGCAGTTCTTC | CASSPGLTYNEQFF
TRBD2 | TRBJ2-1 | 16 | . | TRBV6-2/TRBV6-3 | TGTGCCAGCAGTCGCAGGACTAGCGGGAGAGTTCATGAGCAGTTCTTC | CASSRRTSGRVHEQFF
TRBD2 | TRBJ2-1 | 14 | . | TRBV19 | TGTGCCAGTAGTTCAAGCGGGAGGGGTTATGAGCAGTTCTTC | CASSSSGRGYEQFF
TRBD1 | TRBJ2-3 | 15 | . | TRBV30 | TGTGCTCAAAGCCCGGGACAGGGACACACAGATACGCAGTATTTT | CAQSPGQGHTDTQYF